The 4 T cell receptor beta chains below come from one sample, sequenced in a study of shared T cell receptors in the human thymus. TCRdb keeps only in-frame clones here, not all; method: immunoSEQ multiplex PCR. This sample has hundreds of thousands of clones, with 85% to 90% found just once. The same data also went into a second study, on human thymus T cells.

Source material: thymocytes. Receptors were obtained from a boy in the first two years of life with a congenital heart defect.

CDR3 DNA: TGTGCCACCAGCGGACTAGCGGGACTAGCGGGTACCGATACGCAGTATTTT. Amino acids: CATSGLAGLAGTDTQYF. V is TRBV15 and J is TRBJ2-3, with 12 bases identical to TRBD2. Per germline, CDR1 LNHNV and CDR2 YYDKDF (reference sequence). The CDR3 extends over 17 amino acids. Trimming removed 5 bases from V and 6 bases from J; junction bases left unmatched: 12.

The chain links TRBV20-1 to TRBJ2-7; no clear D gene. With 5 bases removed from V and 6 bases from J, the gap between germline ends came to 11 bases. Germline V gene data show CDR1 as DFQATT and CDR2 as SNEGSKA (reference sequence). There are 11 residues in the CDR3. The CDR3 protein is CSAAHIREQYF. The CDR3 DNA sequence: TGCAGTGCTGCCCACATCCGCGAGCAGTACTTC.

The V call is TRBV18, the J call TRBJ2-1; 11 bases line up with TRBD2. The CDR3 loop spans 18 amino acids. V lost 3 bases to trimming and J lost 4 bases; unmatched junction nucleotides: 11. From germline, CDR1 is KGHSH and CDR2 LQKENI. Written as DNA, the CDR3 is TGTGCCAGCTCACCCGGACTAGCGGGCCGCCCGGCGTACAATGAGCAGTTCTTC. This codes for CASSPGLAGRPAYNEQFF. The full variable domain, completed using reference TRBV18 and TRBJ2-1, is NAGVMQNPRHLVRRRGQEARLRCSPMKGHSHVYWYRQLPEEGLKFMVYLQKENIIDESGMPKERFSAEFPKEGPSILRIQQVVRGDSAAYFCASSPGLAGRPAYNEQFFGPGTRLTVL.

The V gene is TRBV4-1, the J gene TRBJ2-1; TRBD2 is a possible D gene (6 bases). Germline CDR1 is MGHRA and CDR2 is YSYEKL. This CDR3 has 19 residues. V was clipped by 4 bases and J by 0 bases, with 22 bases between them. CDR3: CASSPRLARAPPSYNEQFF. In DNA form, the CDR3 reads TGCGCCAGCAGCCCTCGGCTAGCGAGAGCCCCCCCCTCCTACAATGAGCAGTTCTTC.